The rows below give T cell receptor beta chains drawn from one sample of a study of regulatory T cells in long-lasting Graves disease. One entry per CDR3 protein, called by TCRdb with MiXCR from the multiplex PCR reads. The sample records about 500,000 distinct CDR3 sequences, approximately 12% being singletons. These data were also reused for a study on T cells in Graves' hyperthyroidism and ophthalmopathy.

The sample was peripheral blood mononuclear cells (PBMCs), taken at new diagnosis, from a patient treated with antithyroid drugs. Receptor source: a woman aged 30 to 39 with Graves disease. The CDR3 runs from the conserved cysteine through the conserved F or W. The order of the fields is clone size, J gene, V gene, D gene, CDR3 protein, CDR3 DNA. A D gene is named only where the DNA matches it firmly. Clone sizes are given selectively: once, few, many, or a class where the clone is expanded.

clone size: many; J gene: TRBJ2-1; V gene: TRBV30; D gene: TRBD2; CDR3 protein: CAWSPTSGRADEQFF; CDR3 DNA: TGTGCCTGGAGTCCGACTAGCGGGAGAGCCGATGAGCAGTTCTTC
clone size: many; J gene: TRBJ2-1; V gene: TRBV6-2/TRBV6-3; D gene: -; CDR3 protein: CASSYPSPDNEQFF; CDR3 DNA: TGTGCCAGCAGTTACCCGAGTCCGGACAATGAGCAGTTCTTC
clone size: many; J gene: TRBJ1-1; V gene: TRBV7-9; D gene: TRBD1; CDR3 protein: CASSHQGADTEAFF; CDR3 DNA: TGTGCCAGCAGCCACCAGGGGGCGGACACTGAAGCTTTCTTT
clone size: many; J gene: TRBJ2-1; V gene: TRBV11-1; D gene: TRBD2; CDR3 protein: CASSLDSGSSYNEQFF; CDR3 DNA: TGTGCCAGCAGCTTAGATAGCGGGAGCTCCTACAATGAGCAGTTCTTC
clone size: -; J gene: TRBJ1-2; V gene: TRBV28; D gene: -; CDR3 protein: CASSSTGSRGYTF; CDR3 DNA: TGTGCCAGCAGTTCAACGGGTAGTAGAGGCTACACCTTC
clone size: many; J gene: TRBJ2-1; V gene: TRBV9; D gene: TRBD2; CDR3 protein: CASSPVAGGLGNEQFF; CDR3 DNA: TGTGCCAGCAGCCCCGTAGCGGGAGGGCTCGGGAATGAGCAGTTCTTC
clone size: many; J gene: TRBJ2-2; V gene: TRBV7-9; D gene: TRBD2; CDR3 protein: CASSSQGLAGELFF; CDR3 DNA: TGTGCCAGCAGCTCCCAGGGACTAGCCGGGGAGCTGTTTTTT
clone size: few; J gene: TRBJ2-1; V gene: TRBV9; D gene: -; CDR3 protein: CASSVVLAGSYNEQFF; CDR3 DNA: TGTGCCAGCAGCGTAGTACTAGCTGGTTCCTACAATGAGCAGTTCTTC
clone size: few; J gene: TRBJ1-1; V gene: TRBV5-1; D gene: -; CDR3 protein: CASSRWDPPGEAFF; CDR3 DNA: TGCGCCAGCAGCCGCTGGGACCCACCGGGTGAAGCTTTCTTT
clone size: many; J gene: TRBJ1-1; V gene: TRBV7-9; D gene: -; CDR3 protein: CASSAQGQTEAFF; CDR3 DNA: TGTGCCAGCAGCGCCCAGGGGCAGACTGAAGCTTTCTTT
clone size: few; J gene: TRBJ2-1; V gene: TRBV5-1; D gene: -; CDR3 protein: CASSLHMGNEQFF; CDR3 DNA: TGCGCCAGCAGCCTCCACATGGGGAATGAGCAGTTCTTC
clone size: many; J gene: TRBJ1-1; V gene: TRBV2; D gene: TRBD1; CDR3 protein: CASRKDRVNTEAFF; CDR3 DNA: TGTGCCAGCAGGAAGGACAGGGTTAACACTGAAGCTTTCTTT
clone size: -; J gene: TRBJ2-4; V gene: TRBV28; D gene: -; CDR3 protein: CASKPDRRAKNIQYF; CDR3 DNA: TGTGCCAGCAAGCCGGATCGGAGAGCCAAAAACATTCAGTACTTC
clone size: -; J gene: TRBJ1-1; V gene: TRBV19; D gene: -; CDR3 protein: CASSFQSSGTEAFF; CDR3 DNA: TGTGCCAGTAGTTTCCAATCCTCAGGAACTGAAGCTTTCTTT
clone size: -; J gene: TRBJ1-5; V gene: TRBV3-1; D gene: -; CDR3 protein: CASSPREPGFNQPQHF; CDR3 DNA: TGTGCCAGCAGCCCGAGGGAACCAGGGTTCAATCAGCCCCAGCATTTT
clone size: many; J gene: TRBJ1-2; V gene: TRBV27; D gene: TRBD1; CDR3 protein: CASSLGTGVGYTF; CDR3 DNA: TGTGCCAGCAGCCTAGGGACAGGGGTTGGCTACACCTTC
clone size: few; J gene: TRBJ2-1; V gene: TRBV27; D gene: -; CDR3 protein: CASSLMRGIKYNEQFF; CDR3 DNA: TGTGCCAGCAGTTTAATGAGGGGCATAAAATACAATGAGCAGTTCTTC
clone size: many; J gene: TRBJ2-5; V gene: TRBV2; D gene: -; CDR3 protein: CASSSAGLAGETQYF; CDR3 DNA: TGTGCCAGCAGTTCGGCGGGACTCGCCGGAGAGACCCAGTACTTC
clone size: -; J gene: TRBJ2-7; V gene: TRBV18; D gene: TRBD2; CDR3 protein: CASSPPGLASYEQYF; CDR3 DNA: TGTGCCAGCTCACCTCCGGGACTAGCGAGCTACGAGCAGTACTTC
clone size: -; J gene: TRBJ2-7; V gene: TRBV27; D gene: -; CDR3 protein: CASSLSRASYEQYF; CDR3 DNA: TGTGCCAGCAGTTTATCGAGAGCTTCCTACGAGCAGTACTTC
clone size: -; J gene: TRBJ1-6; V gene: TRBV19; D gene: -; CDR3 protein: CASSKGRLDSPLHF; CDR3 DNA: TGTGCCAGTAGTAAAGGCCGGTTGGATTCACCCCTCCACTTT
clone size: -; J gene: TRBJ2-7; V gene: TRBV15; D gene: TRBD2; CDR3 protein: CATSRDMGWLAGGRTYEQYF; CDR3 DNA: TGTGCCACCAGCAGAGATATGGGTTGGCTAGCGGGAGGGCGGACCTACGAGCAGTACTTC
clone size: few; J gene: TRBJ2-5; V gene: TRBV7-6; D gene: TRBD2; CDR3 protein: CASSSRGLASETQYF; CDR3 DNA: TGTGCCAGCAGCTCGCGAGGACTAGCGTCAGAGACCCAGTACTTC
clone size: many; J gene: TRBJ2-1; V gene: TRBV6-2/TRBV6-3; D gene: TRBD1; CDR3 protein: CASNPMGDRPNEQFF; CDR3 DNA: TGTGCCAGCAACCCTATGGGGGACAGACCTAATGAGCAGTTCTTC
clone size: -; J gene: TRBJ2-7; V gene: TRBV19; D gene: -; CDR3 protein: CASSIGVTYEQYF; CDR3 DNA: TGTGCCAGTAGTATTGGGGTAACCTACGAGCAGTACTTC
clone size: many; J gene: TRBJ2-7; V gene: TRBV6-1; D gene: TRBD1; CDR3 protein: CASIQGPSHEQYF; CDR3 DNA: TGTGCCAGCATACAGGGGCCTTCCCACGAGCAGTACTTC
clone size: -; J gene: TRBJ2-1; V gene: TRBV5-6; D gene: TRBD2; CDR3 protein: CASSLGAGHNEQFF; CDR3 DNA: TGTGCCAGCAGCCTCGGAGCGGGACACAATGAGCAGTTCTTC
clone size: many; J gene: TRBJ1-2; V gene: TRBV7-2; D gene: -; CDR3 protein: CASSFLPGTRVVNYGYTF; CDR3 DNA: TGTGCCAGCAGCTTCCTACCGGGGACAAGAGTTGTTAACTATGGCTACACCTTC
clone size: many; J gene: TRBJ2-1; V gene: TRBV27; D gene: -; CDR3 protein: CAIRPGPRNNEQFF; CDR3 DNA: TGTGCCATTCGACCGGGACCACGAAACAATGAGCAGTTCTTC
clone size: many; J gene: TRBJ1-1; V gene: TRBV19; D gene: -; CDR3 protein: CASTLANTEAFF; CDR3 DNA: TGTGCCAGTACGCTAGCGAACACTGAAGCTTTCTTT
clone size: many; J gene: TRBJ2-1; V gene: TRBV28; D gene: TRBD2; CDR3 protein: CASSPSGRIGDEQFF; CDR3 DNA: TGTGCCAGCAGTCCTAGCGGGAGAATAGGCGATGAGCAGTTCTTC
clone size: few; J gene: TRBJ2-7; V gene: TRBV19; D gene: -; CDR3 protein: CASRKSTVGGYYEQYF; CDR3 DNA: TGTGCCAGTAGAAAATCGACGGTCGGGGGATACTACGAGCAGTACTTC
clone size: few; J gene: TRBJ1-1; V gene: TRBV7-3; D gene: -; CDR3 protein: CASSFRQDTEAFF; CDR3 DNA: TGTGCCAGCAGCTTCCGTCAAGACACTGAAGCTTTCTTT
clone size: many; J gene: TRBJ2-7; V gene: TRBV19; D gene: TRBD2; CDR3 protein: CASSIGAGDLAGGPYEQYF; CDR3 DNA: TGTGCCAGTAGTATTGGGGCAGGAGACTTAGCGGGAGGCCCCTACGAGCAGTACTTC
clone size: many; J gene: TRBJ2-7; V gene: TRBV11-2; D gene: TRBD1; CDR3 protein: CASSSPGQGYEQYF; CDR3 DNA: TGTGCCAGCAGCTCACCGGGACAGGGATACGAGCAGTACTTC
clone size: many; J gene: TRBJ2-7; V gene: TRBV19; D gene: TRBD2; CDR3 protein: CASGRTSGLYEQYF; CDR3 DNA: TGTGCCAGTGGAAGGACTAGCGGACTTTACGAGCAGTACTTC
clone size: -; J gene: TRBJ2-2; V gene: TRBV27; D gene: -; CDR3 protein: CASSFGGSAELFF; CDR3 DNA: TGTGCCAGCAGTTTTGGGGGATCTGCGGAGCTGTTTTTT
clone size: many; J gene: TRBJ2-2; V gene: TRBV2; D gene: -; CDR3 protein: CASTTEGGTGELFF; CDR3 DNA: TGTGCCAGCACAACCGAGGGAGGCACCGGGGAGCTGTTTTTT
clone size: -; J gene: TRBJ1-3; V gene: TRBV20-1; D gene: -; CDR3 protein: CSARIPTVYGNTIYF; CDR3 DNA: TGCAGTGCTAGGATCCCCACTGTATACGGGAACACCATATATTTT
clone size: many; J gene: TRBJ1-1; V gene: TRBV11-2; D gene: -; CDR3 protein: CASSPMGQDTTSEAFF; CDR3 DNA: TGTGCCAGCAGCCCTATGGGCCAGGATACTACCTCTGAAGCTTTCTTT
clone size: few; J gene: TRBJ1-4; V gene: TRBV12-3/TRBV12-4; D gene: -; CDR3 protein: CASSPARPNEKLFF; CDR3 DNA: TGTGCCAGCAGTCCGGCCAGGCCTAATGAAAAACTGTTTTTT
clone size: -; J gene: TRBJ1-2; V gene: TRBV30; D gene: -; CDR3 protein: CAWSAHGYGYTF; CDR3 DNA: TGTGCCTGGAGTGCCCACGGATATGGCTACACCTTC
clone size: few; J gene: TRBJ1-1; V gene: TRBV27; D gene: -; CDR3 protein: CASSLSTGREAFF; CDR3 DNA: TGTGCCAGCAGTTTATCCACAGGACGTGAAGCTTTCTTT
clone size: many; J gene: TRBJ2-7; V gene: TRBV2; D gene: -; CDR3 protein: CASSEGWSYEQYF; CDR3 DNA: TGTGCCAGCAGTGAAGGGTGGAGCTACGAGCAGTACTTC
clone size: many; J gene: TRBJ1-1; V gene: TRBV7-9; D gene: TRBD1; CDR3 protein: CASSRDRGVVNTEAFF; CDR3 DNA: TGTGCCAGCAGCCGCGACAGGGGGGTTGTGAACACTGAAGCTTTCTTT
clone size: many; J gene: TRBJ2-5; V gene: TRBV7-8; D gene: -; CDR3 protein: CASSFQLQETQYF; CDR3 DNA: TGTGCCAGCAGCTTCCAGCTCCAAGAGACCCAGTACTTC
clone size: many; J gene: TRBJ2-5; V gene: TRBV7-8; D gene: -; CDR3 protein: CASSPPRLRETQYF; CDR3 DNA: TGTGCCAGCAGCCCCCCCCGTCTTCGAGAGACCCAGTACTTC
clone size: few; J gene: TRBJ1-5; V gene: TRBV7-9; D gene: -; CDR3 protein: CASSLSSSPQHF; CDR3 DNA: TGTGCCAGCAGCTTGAGTTCGTCGCCCCAGCATTTT
clone size: few; J gene: TRBJ2-7; V gene: TRBV10-1; D gene: TRBD1; CDR3 protein: CASSGTGKSEQYF; CDR3 DNA: TGCGCCAGCAGTGGGACAGGGAAGTCCGAGCAGTACTTC
clone size: few; J gene: TRBJ2-5; V gene: TRBV6-1; D gene: -; CDR3 protein: CASKVGTGRETQYF; CDR3 DNA: TGTGCCAGCAAGGTGGGAACAGGCAGAGAGACCCAGTACTTC
clone size: -; J gene: TRBJ2-1; V gene: TRBV7-9; D gene: -; CDR3 protein: CASSFTLLRDVSSYNEQFF; CDR3 DNA: TGTGCCAGCAGCTTTACGTTATTGCGGGACGTCAGCTCCTACAATGAGCAGTTCTTC
clone size: few; J gene: TRBJ2-2; V gene: TRBV5-1; D gene: TRBD1; CDR3 protein: CASSVPGQARELFF; CDR3 DNA: TGCGCCAGCAGCGTACCGGGACAGGCCAGGGAGCTGTTTTTT
clone size: many; J gene: TRBJ1-2; V gene: TRBV20-1; D gene: TRBD1; CDR3 protein: CSAQLTGTGGDYGYTF; CDR3 DNA: TGCAGTGCTCAACTCACCGGGACAGGGGGAGACTATGGCTACACCTTC
clone size: -; J gene: TRBJ2-6; V gene: TRBV28; D gene: TRBD2; CDR3 protein: CSSSSGRYSGANVLTF; CDR3 DNA: TGTAGTTCATCGAGCGGGAGGTACTCTGGGGCCAACGTCCTGACTTTC
clone size: -; J gene: TRBJ2-1; V gene: TRBV5-1; D gene: TRBD1; CDR3 protein: CASSLQGINEQFF; CDR3 DNA: TGCGCCAGCAGCTTACAGGGGATCAATGAGCAGTTCTTC